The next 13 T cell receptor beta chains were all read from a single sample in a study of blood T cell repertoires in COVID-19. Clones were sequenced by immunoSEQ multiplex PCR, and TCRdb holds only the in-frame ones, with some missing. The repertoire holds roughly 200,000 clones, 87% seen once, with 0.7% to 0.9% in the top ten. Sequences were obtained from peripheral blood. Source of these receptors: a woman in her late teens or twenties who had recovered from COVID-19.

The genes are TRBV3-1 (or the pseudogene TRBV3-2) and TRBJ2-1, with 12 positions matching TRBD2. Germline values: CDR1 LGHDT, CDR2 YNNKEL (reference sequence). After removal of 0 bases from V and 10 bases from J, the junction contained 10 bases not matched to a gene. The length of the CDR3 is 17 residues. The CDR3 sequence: CASSQDKPLAGGREQFF. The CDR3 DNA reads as TGTGCCAGCAGCCAAGATAAACCACTAGCGGGGGGAAGGGAGCAGTTCTTC.

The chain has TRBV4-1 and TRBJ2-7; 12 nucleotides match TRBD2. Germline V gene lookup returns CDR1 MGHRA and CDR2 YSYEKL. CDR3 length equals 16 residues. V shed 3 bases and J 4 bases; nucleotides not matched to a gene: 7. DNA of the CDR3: TGCGCCAGCAGCCAGCTGCTAGCGGGAGGGCCGTACGAGCAGTACGTC. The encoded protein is CASSQLLAGGPYEQYV.

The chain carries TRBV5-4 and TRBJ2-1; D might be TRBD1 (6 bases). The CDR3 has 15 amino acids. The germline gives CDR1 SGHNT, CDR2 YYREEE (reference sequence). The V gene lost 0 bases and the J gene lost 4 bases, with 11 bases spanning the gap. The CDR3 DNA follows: TGTGCCAGCAGCTTGGATGGCAGGGGATACAATGAGCAGTTCTTC. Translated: CASSLDGRGYNEQFF.

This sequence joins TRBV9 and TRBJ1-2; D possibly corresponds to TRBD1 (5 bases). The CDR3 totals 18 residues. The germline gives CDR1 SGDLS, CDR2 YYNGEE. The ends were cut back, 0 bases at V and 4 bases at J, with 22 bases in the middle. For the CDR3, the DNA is TGTGCCAGCAGCGTAGCTATAGAAAGGGGTCCCGGAGCCTATGGCTACACCTTC. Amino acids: CASSVAIERGPGAYGYTF.

Written as DNA, the CDR3 is TGTGCCACCAGCAGAGTCCTTACAGGCGCTAGCGAGCAGTACTTC. Protein sequence: CATSRVLTGASEQYF. This sequence joins TRBV15 and TRBJ2-7; a possible D gene is TRBD1 (5 bases). The length of the CDR3 is 15 residues. Trimming took 1 base from V and 6 from J, leaving 16 bases between them. In germline, CDR1 is LNHNV, CDR2 YYDKDF (reference sequence). Together with reference TRBV15 and TRBJ2-7, the CDR3 gives the full variable domain: DAMVIQNPRYQVTQFGKPVTLSCSQTLNHNVMYWYQQKSSQAPKLLFHYYDKDFNNEADTPDNFQSRRPNTSFCFLDIRSPGLGDTAMYLCATSRVLTGASEQYFGPGTRLTVT.

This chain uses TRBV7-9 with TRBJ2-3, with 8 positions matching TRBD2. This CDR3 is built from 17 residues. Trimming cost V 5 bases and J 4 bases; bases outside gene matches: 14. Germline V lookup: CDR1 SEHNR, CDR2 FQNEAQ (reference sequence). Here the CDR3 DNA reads TGTGCCAGCAGCACCACATCAGCGGGAGTAGGTTCAGATACGCAGTATTTT. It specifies CASSTTSAGVGSDTQYF.

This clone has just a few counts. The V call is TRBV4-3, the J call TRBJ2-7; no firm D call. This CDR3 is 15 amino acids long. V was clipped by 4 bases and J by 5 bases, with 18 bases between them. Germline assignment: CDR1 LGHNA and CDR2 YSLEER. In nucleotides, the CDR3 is TGCGCCAGCAGCCTCCAAAACTCAGGTGCAGACGAGCAGTACTTC. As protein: CASSLQNSGADEQYF.

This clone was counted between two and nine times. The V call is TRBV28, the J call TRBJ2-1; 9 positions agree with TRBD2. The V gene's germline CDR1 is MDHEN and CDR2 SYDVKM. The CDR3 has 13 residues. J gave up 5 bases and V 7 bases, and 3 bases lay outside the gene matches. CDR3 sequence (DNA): TGTGCCAGCACCCTAGCGGGGCACAATGAGCAGTTCTTC. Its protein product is CASTLAGHNEQFF.

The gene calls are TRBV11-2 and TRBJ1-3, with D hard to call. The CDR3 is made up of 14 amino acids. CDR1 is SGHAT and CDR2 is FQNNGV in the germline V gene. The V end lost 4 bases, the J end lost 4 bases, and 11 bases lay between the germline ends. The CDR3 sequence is CASSSPRFGNTIYF. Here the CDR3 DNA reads TGTGCCAGCAGCTCCCCGAGGTTCGGAAACACCATATATTTT.

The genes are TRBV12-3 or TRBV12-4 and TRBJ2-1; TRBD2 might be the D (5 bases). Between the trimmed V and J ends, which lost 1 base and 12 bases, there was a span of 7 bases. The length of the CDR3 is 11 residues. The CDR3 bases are TGTGCCAGCAGTTTAGACCGGGGGCAGTTCTTC. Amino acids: CASSLDRGQFF.

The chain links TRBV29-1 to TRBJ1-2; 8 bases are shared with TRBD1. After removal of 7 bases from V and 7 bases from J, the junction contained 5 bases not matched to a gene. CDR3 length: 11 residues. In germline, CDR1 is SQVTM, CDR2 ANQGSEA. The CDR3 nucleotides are TGCAGCGGCTCAGGGGGCTCTGGCTACACCTTC. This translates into CSGSGGSGYTF.

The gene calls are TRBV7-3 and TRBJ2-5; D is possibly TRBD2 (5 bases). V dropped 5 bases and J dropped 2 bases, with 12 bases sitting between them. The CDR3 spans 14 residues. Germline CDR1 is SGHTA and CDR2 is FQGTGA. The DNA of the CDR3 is TGTGCCAGCAGCCCCTCCCGGACTCAAGAGACCCAGTACTTC. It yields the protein CASSPSRTQETQYF.

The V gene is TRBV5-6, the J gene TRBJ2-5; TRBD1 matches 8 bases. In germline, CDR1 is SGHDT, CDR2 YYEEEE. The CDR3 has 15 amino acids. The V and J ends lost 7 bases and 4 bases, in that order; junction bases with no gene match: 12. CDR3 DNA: TGTGCCAGCCTCCGTAGGGCAGGGGGCGGAGAGACCCAGTACTTC. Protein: CASLRRAGGGETQYF.